This entry lists 24 T cell receptor beta chains sequenced from one sample in a study of regulatory T cells in long-lasting Graves disease. Time point described: newly diagnosed GD, antithyroid drugs for less than 3 months. After RNA was extracted from PBMCs, the TCR library was made from it. Arm-PCR of CDR3 regions with iRepertoire HTBI primers generated TCR beta libraries. TCRdb re-called the multiplex PCR reads with MiXCR, one entry per CDR3 protein. The data hold around 400,000 distinct CDR3 sequences, with about 11% observed a single time. These records were also assigned to another study, of T cells in Graves' hyperthyroidism and ophthalmopathy.

The specimen was peripheral blood mononuclear cells (PBMCs), collected at new diagnosis, from a patient treated with antithyroid drugs. These receptors all come from a woman under 30 with Graves disease.

For the CDR3, the DNA is TGCAGCGTTGGACTGCAACTGAACACTGAAGCTTTCTTT. It is translated as CSVGLQLNTEAFF. The V and J genes are TRBV29-1 and TRBJ1-1; D gene ambiguous. CDR3 length: 13 amino acids. Between the trimmed V and J ends, which lost 4 bases and 0 bases, there was a span of 9 bases. The germline V gene encodes CDR1 SQVTM and CDR2 ANQGSEA.

This clonotype was seen at least ten times. The chain employs TRBV4-2 and TRBJ2-7, with D tentatively TRBD2 (6 bases). V was pared by 3 bases and J by 4 bases, with 25 bases between. Germline-derived CDR1 and CDR2 are LGHNA and YNFKEQ. This CDR3 region has 18 residues. CDR3 in amino acids: CASSQVGAGGDRRYEQYF. The CDR3 DNA sequence: TGTGCCAGCAGCCAGGTCGGAGCGGGTGGGGACCGCCGATACGAGCAGTACTTC.

This clonotype came up many times. The chain uses TRBV6-5 and TRBJ2-1; the D gene is possibly TRBD1 (6 bases). Germline V CDR1 and CDR2: MNHEY, SVGAGI. The CDR3 covers 15 residues. Trimming removed 2 bases from V and 1 base from J, with 9 bases in between. The CDR3 nucleotides are TGTGCCAGCAGTTACGCCGGGACATCCTACAATGAGCAGTTCTTC. Its translation is CASSYAGTSYNEQFF.

This clonotype was observed at least ten times. V gene TRBV11-1 combines with J gene TRBJ1-6; the D is unclear. This CDR3 has 14 amino acids. The V and J ends lost 5 bases and 5 bases respectively, with 10 bases between them. The germline CDR1 and CDR2 sequences are SGHAT and FQDESV (reference sequence). This CDR3 is CASSLRMNNSPLHF. The CDR3 nucleotides read TGTGCCAGCAGCCTTCGAATGAATAATTCACCCCTCCACTTT.

This clonotype was observed at least ten times. The V call is TRBV24-1, the J call TRBJ1-2, with D maybe TRBD1 (6 bases). The germline V gene encodes CDR1 KGHDR and CDR2 SFDVKD. The CDR3 spans 15 residues. Trimming removed 4 bases from V and 4 bases from J, with 15 bases in between. CDR3 sequence (DNA): TGTGCCACCAGTGAGCAAGGGGGAAGTATCTATGGCTACACCTTC. Translation gives CATSEQGGSIYGYTF.

This clonotype was detected ten times or more. The genes are TRBV11-3 and TRBJ2-1; no clear D. The CDR3 runs to 14 residues. CDR1 SGHNT and CDR2 YENEEA come from the germline V gene. V was shortened by 4 bases and J by 0 bases, with 7 bases between the two germline ends. CDR3 sequence (DNA): TGTGCCAGCAGCTCTTGGGACTCCTACAATGAGCAGTTCTTC. Translating gives CASSSWDSYNEQFF. Based on the CDR3 plus reference TRBV11-3 and TRBJ2-1, the full variable domain is EAGVVQSPRYKIIEKKQPVAFWCNPISGHNTLYWYLQNLGQGPELLIRYENEEAVDDSQLPKDRFSAERLKGVDSTLKIQPAELGDSAVYLCASSSWDSYNEQFFGPGTRLTVL.

This clonotype was observed many times. V gene TRBV27 combines with J gene TRBJ1-1; 7 bases are a match to TRBD1. The CDR3 is 14 residues long. CDR1 is MNHEY, CDR2 SMNVEV, per germline (reference sequence). Trimming at V came to 3 bases and at J to 1 base, leaving 2 bases not matched to a gene. The CDR3: CASSFAGGNTEAFF. In DNA, the CDR3 is TGTGCCAGCAGTTTCGCAGGGGGGAACACTGAAGCTTTCTTT.

This clonotype was observed many times. The rearrangement uses TRBV28 and TRBJ2-3; 8 bases fit TRBD2. Per germline, CDR1 MDHEN and CDR2 SYDVKM. V shed 11 bases and J 6 bases; nucleotides not matched to a gene: 13. CDR3 size: 14 residues. CDR3 nucleotide sequence: TGTGCCTCAACGGGGCGGGAGGTTTTGGATACGCAGTATTTT. This translates into CASTGREVLDTQYF.

Ten or more counts support this clonotype. The rearrangement joins TRBV20-1 to TRBJ2-1, with 8 bases that match TRBD2. Germline CDR1 reads DFQATT; CDR2 reads SNEGSKA (reference sequence). Germline trimming cut 1 base from V and 3 bases from J; bases unmatched to any gene: 8. CDR3 length: 16 residues. Here the CDR3 DNA reads TGCAGTGCTAGAGTCCTTAGCGGGATGGGCTACAATGAGCAGTTCTTC. Translation gives CSARVLSGMGYNEQFF.

The CDR3 spells CASSPQRGRISKETQYF. In DNA, the CDR3 is TGTGCCAGCAGCCCTCAACGGGGGCGGATCTCTAAAGAGACCCAGTACTTC. The chain recombines TRBV5-4 with TRBJ2-5; the D call may be TRBD1 or TRBD2 (6 bases each). V was pared by 4 bases and J by 3 bases, with 22 bases between. Germline V gene sequence: CDR1 SGHNT, CDR2 YYREEE (reference sequence). The CDR3 sequence is 17 residues long.

For the CDR3, the DNA is TGCGCCAGCAGCCAAGATGTAGGGGCAGGGAGTCAGCCCCAGCATTTT. This translates into CASSQDVGAGSQPQHF. V gene TRBV4-3 combines with J gene TRBJ1-5, with D possibly matching TRBD1 (5 bases). The CDR3 spans 16 residues. Germline-derived CDR1 and CDR2 are LGHNA and YSLEER. The ends were cut back, 0 bases at V and 6 bases at J, with 15 bases in the middle.

This clonotype was seen repeatedly, ten times or more. This rearrangement joins TRBV20-1 to TRBJ2-4; maybe TRBD2 (6 bases). Looked up from germline, CDR1 is DFQATT and CDR2 is SNEGSKA (reference sequence). Trimming took 6 bases from V and 1 from J, leaving 10 bases between them. The length of the CDR3 is 13 residues. CDR3 bases: TGCAGTGCACGGGGGATCGCCAAAAACATTCAGTACTTC. It specifies CSARGIAKNIQYF.

Only a few counts were recorded for this clonotype. The chain employs TRBV12-3 or TRBV12-4 and TRBJ1-1; D is unresolved. The CDR3 totals 17 residues. V lost 6 bases, J lost 3 bases, and 23 bases lay in between. CDR3 in amino acids: CASSRLAREAHHTEAFF. The CDR3 nucleotides read TGTGCCAGCAGCCGTCTGGCCCGGGAGGCGCATCACACTGAAGCTTTCTTT.

The chain recombines TRBV27 with TRBJ2-5, with D tentatively TRBD2 (7 bases). V lost 5 bases to trimming and J lost 4 bases, with 20 bases between them. Germline V lookup: CDR1 MNHEY, CDR2 SMNVEV (reference sequence). The CDR3 is 16 residues long. The DNA of the CDR3 is TGTGCCAGCAGTCCATGGGGGGGGGGGGCCCGAGAGACCCAGTACTTC. Amino acid sequence: CASSPWGGGARETQYF.

This clonotype showed up many times. The chain combines TRBV5-1 with TRBJ1-1, with no clear D. Trimming removed 6 bases from V and 1 base from J, with 13 bases in between. Germline CDR1 reads SGHRS; CDR2 reads YFSETQ. The CDR3 totals 14 residues. In DNA, the CDR3 is TGCGCCAGCAATCCAAGGTCGCCGAACACTGAAGCTTTCTTT. Its translation is CASNPRSPNTEAFF. Supplemented by reference TRBV5-1 and TRBJ1-1, the full variable domain reads KAGVTQTPRYLIKTRGQQVTLSCSPISGHRSVSWYQQTPGQGLQFLFEYFSETQRNKGNFPGRFSGRQFSNSRSEMNVSTLELGDSALYLCASNPRSPNTEAFFGQGTRLTVV.

This clonotype was seen many times. This chain links TRBV15 with TRBJ2-1; 14 bases are a match to TRBD2. From germline, CDR1 is LNHNV and CDR2 YYDKDF (reference sequence). This CDR3 has 16 amino acids. V lost 3 bases, J lost 10 bases, and 8 bases stayed unmatched. CDR3 sequence: CATSSQPGLAGEEQFF. The DNA of the CDR3 is TGTGCCACCAGCAGCCAGCCGGGACTAGCGGGAGAGGAGCAGTTCTTC. The whole variable domain, filled in from reference TRBV15 and TRBJ2-1, reads DAMVIQNPRYQVTQFGKPVTLSCSQTLNHNVMYWYQQKSSQAPKLLFHYYDKDFNNEADTPDNFQSRRPNTSFCFLDIRSPGLGDTAMYLCATSSQPGLAGEEQFFGPGTRLTVL.

Worth noting for this clonotype: Being one base from a much bigger clone, this may be a read error. The chain uses TRBV7-2 and TRBJ2-5; TRBD2 aligns across 9 bases. From germline, CDR1 is SGHTA and CDR2 FQGNSA. CDR3 length equals 15 residues. After removal of 5 bases from V and 3 bases from J, the junction contained 7 bases not matched to a gene. CDR3 protein: CASSRVSGGEETQYF. CDR3 DNA: TGTGCCAGCAGCCGTGTTAGCGGGGGTGAAGAGACCCAGTACTTC. The variable domain in full, completed from reference TRBV7-2 and TRBJ2-5, reads GAGVSQSPSNKVTEKGKDVELRCDPISGHTALYWYRQSLGQGLEFLIYFQGNSAPDKSGLPSDRFSAERTGGSVSTLTIQRTQQEDSAVYLCASSRVSGGEETQYFGPGTRLLVL.

This clonotype was counted only a few times. The gene calls are TRBV5-1 and TRBJ2-7; no clear D. CDR1 and CDR2 (germline): SGHRS, YFSETQ. The CDR3 extends over 14 amino acids. Trimming shortened V by 0 bases and J by 2 bases, and 9 bases separated the two germline ends. The CDR3 reads CASSLGQYTYEQYF. The CDR3 bases are TGCGCCAGCAGCTTGGGCCAGTATACCTACGAGCAGTACTTC.

V usage is TRBV18 and J usage is TRBJ1-4; D is unclear. The CDR3 length is 15 residues. V was clipped by 2 bases and J by 2 bases, with 9 bases between them. CDR1 and CDR2 (germline): KGHSH, LQKENI. DNA of the CDR3: TGTGCCAGCTCACCAGGGCATAAGACTAATGAAAAACTGTTTTTT. Residues: CASSPGHKTNEKLFF.

Comments on this clonotype: A far larger clone is off by one base, so a read error is likely. The chain combines TRBV7-9 with TRBJ1-1; 9 nucleotides agree with TRBD1. The V gene end was trimmed by 7 bases and the J gene end by 4 bases; junction bases not matched to a gene: 7. Germline values: CDR1 SEHNR, CDR2 FQNEAQ (reference sequence). CDR3 length equals 14 residues. The CDR3 loop is CASILQGAGTEAFF. CDR3 nucleotides: TGTGCCAGCATCCTACAGGGGGCAGGCACTGAAGCTTTCTTT.

This clonotype was recorded a few times. The chain has TRBV28 and TRBJ2-3; perhaps TRBD2 as D (5 bases). This CDR3 has 14 amino acids. Germline-derived CDR1 and CDR2 are MDHEN and SYDVKM. V shed 1 base and J shed 1 base, with 6 bases lying between them. The CDR3 protein is CASSLYGGTDTQYF. CDR3 sequence (DNA): TGTGCCAGCAGTTTATACGGGGGCACAGATACGCAGTATTTT.

The chain carries TRBV7-3 and TRBJ1-2; D possibly corresponds to TRBD1 (5 bases). This CDR3 has 11 residues. Germline lookup yields CDR1 SGHTA and CDR2 FQGTGA. Trimming removed 6 bases from V and 8 bases from J, with 10 bases in between. The CDR3 DNA follows: TGTGCCAGCAGTAGGGGAGAGGGCTACACCTTC. This sequence encodes CASSRGEGYTF.

The CDR3 reads CASSVDLVREIRCNEQFF. CDR3 coding DNA: TGTGCCAGCAGCGTAGATTTAGTGAGGGAGATACGATGCAATGAGCAGTTCTTC. The J gene is TRBJ2-1, the V gene TRBV9; weak D call: TRBD2 (5 bases). In germline, CDR1 is SGDLS, CDR2 YYNGEE. The CDR3 is 18 amino acids. Trimming left V 0 bases short and J 6 bases short, with 22 bases between.

This clonotype appeared many times. This chain joins TRBV5-1 and TRBJ2-7, with 10 bases matching TRBD1. Germline CDR1 SGHRS, CDR2 YFSETQ. CDR3 length equals 15 residues. Germline trimming cut 6 bases from V and 3 bases from J; bases unmatched to any gene: 9. The CDR3 loop is CASTPSTGGLYEQYF. The CDR3 coding sequence is TGCGCCAGCACCCCTTCGACAGGGGGCCTCTACGAGCAGTACTTC.